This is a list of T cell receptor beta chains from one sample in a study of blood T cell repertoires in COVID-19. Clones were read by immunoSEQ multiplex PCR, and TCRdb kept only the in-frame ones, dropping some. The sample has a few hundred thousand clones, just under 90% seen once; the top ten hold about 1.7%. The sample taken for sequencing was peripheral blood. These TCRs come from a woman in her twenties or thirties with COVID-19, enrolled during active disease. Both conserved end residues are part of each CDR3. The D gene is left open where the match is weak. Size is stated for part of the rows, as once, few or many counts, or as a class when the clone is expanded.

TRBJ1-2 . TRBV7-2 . CASSPARTLNYGYTF TGTGCCAGCAGCCCGGCCCGGACACTTAACTATGGCTACACCTTC
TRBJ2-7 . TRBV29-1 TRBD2 CSVEGLTTSGGSYEQYF TGCAGCGTTGAAGGCTTGACGACTAGCGGGGGGTCCTACGAGCAGTACTTC
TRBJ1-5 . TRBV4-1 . CASSQGVNSNQPQHF TGCGCCAGCAGCCAAGGAGTTAATAGCAATCAGCCCCAGCATTTT
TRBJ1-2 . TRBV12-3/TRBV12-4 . CASRGQGSGYTF TGTGCCAGCAGGGGGCAGGGGTCTGGCTACACCTTC
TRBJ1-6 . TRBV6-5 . CASSYGRGGNSPLHF TGTGCCAGCAGTTACGGTAGGGGAGGTAATTCACCCCTCCACTTT
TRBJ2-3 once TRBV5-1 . CASSMIQGVTQYF TGCGCCAGCAGCATGATTCAGGGTGTTACGCAGTATTTT
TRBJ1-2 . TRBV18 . CASSPGTGDYGYTF TGTGCCAGCTCACCGGGGACGGGAGACTATGGCTACACCTTC
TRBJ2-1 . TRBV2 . CASSDAFSSYNEQFF TGTGCCAGCAGTGATGCGTTTAGCTCCTACAATGAGCAGTTCTTC
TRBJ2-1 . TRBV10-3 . CAISESLASYNEQFF TGTGCCATCAGTGAGTCACTAGCCTCCTACAATGAGCAGTTCTTC
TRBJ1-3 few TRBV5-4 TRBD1 CASSYLTGPISGNTIYF TGTGCCAGCAGCTATCTGACAGGGCCAATCTCTGGAAACACCATATATTTT
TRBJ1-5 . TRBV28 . CASSLFRTVSNQPQHF TGTGCCAGCAGTTTGTTCAGGACAGTTAGCAATCAGCCCCAGCATTTT
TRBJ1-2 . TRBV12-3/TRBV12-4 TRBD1 CASSYETGGGYTF TGTGCCAGCAGCTACGAGACAGGGGGTGGCTACACCTTC
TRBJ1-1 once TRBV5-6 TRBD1 CASSWNRGTSEAFF TGTGCCAGCAGCTGGAACAGGGGGACCTCTGAAGCTTTCTTT
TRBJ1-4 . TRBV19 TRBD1 CASSIRVGTGYEKLFF TGTGCCAGTAGTATCCGGGTCGGGACAGGGTACGAAAAACTGTTTTTT
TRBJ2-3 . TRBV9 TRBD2 CASSVIGLAGATGTQYF TGTGCCAGCAGCGTAATTGGGCTAGCGGGGGCTACCGGTACGCAGTATTTT
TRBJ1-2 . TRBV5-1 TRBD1 CASSSGGQGARGYTF TGCGCCAGCAGCTCTGGGGGACAGGGGGCGCGGGGCTACACCTTC
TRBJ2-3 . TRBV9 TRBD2 CASSVAGLAGRSDTQYF TGTGCCAGCAGCGTAGCTGGCCTAGCGGGGAGGTCAGATACGCAGTATTTT
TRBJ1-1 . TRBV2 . CASITSNGGEAFF TGTGCCAGCATTACTTCGAACGGGGGAGAGGCTTTCTTT
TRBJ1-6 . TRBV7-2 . CASSPPAGNAPLHF TGTGCCAGCAGCCCTCCAGCGGGGAATGCACCCCTCCACTTT
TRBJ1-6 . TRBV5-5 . CASSLDRLDSPLHF TGTGCCAGCAGCTTGGACAGATTGGATTCACCCCTCCACTTT
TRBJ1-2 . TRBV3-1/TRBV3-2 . CASSLGHTRDYGYTF TGTGCCAGCAGCCTAGGGCACACCAGGGACTATGGCTACACCTTC
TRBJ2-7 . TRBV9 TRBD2 CASNDGTSLGQYF TGTGCCAGCAACGACGGGACTAGCCTTGGGCAGTACTTC
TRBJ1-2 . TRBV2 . CASSETGPHGYTF TGTGCCAGCAGTGAGACAGGCCCCCATGGCTACACCTTC
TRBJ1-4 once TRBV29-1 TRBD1 CSVEPGQGEEKLFF TGCAGCGTTGAACCTGGACAGGGGGAAGAAAAACTGTTTTTT
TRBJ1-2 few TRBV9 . CASSVSRGRLGYTF TGTGCCAGCAGCGTATCCCGTGGAAGACTCGGCTACACCTTC
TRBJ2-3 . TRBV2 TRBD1 CASSLEGTGNGGQYF TGTGCCAGCAGCCTTGAAGGGACAGGGAATGGTGGGCAGTATTTT
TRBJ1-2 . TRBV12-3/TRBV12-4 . CASSPTANYGYTF TGTGCCAGCAGCCCGACAGCTAACTATGGCTACACCTTC
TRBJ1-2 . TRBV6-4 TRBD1 CASSAGGLGGYTF TGTGCCAGCAGTGCAGGGGGATTGGGTGGCTACACCTTC
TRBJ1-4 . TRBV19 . CASARGGGEKLFF TGTGCCAGTGCCAGGGGAGGGGGGGAAAAACTGTTTTTT
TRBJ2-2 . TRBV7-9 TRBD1 CASSPSGTGAGELFF TGTGCCAGCAGTCCCTCCGGGACAGGGGCCGGGGAGCTGTTTTTT
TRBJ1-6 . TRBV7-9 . CASSSGWGLWSPLHF TGTGCCAGCAGCTCTGGTTGGGGACTTTGGTCACCCCTCCACTTT
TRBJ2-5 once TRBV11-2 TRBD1 CASRTSGGTQYF TGTGCCAGCAGGACCTCAGGGGGGACCCAGTACTTC
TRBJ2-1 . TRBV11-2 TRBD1 CASSSPRGNEQFF TGTGCCAGCAGCTCCCCCAGGGGGAATGAGCAGTTCTTC
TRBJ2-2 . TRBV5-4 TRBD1 CASSRDSANTGELFF TGTGCCAGCAGCCGGGACAGTGCGAACACCGGGGAGCTGTTTTTT
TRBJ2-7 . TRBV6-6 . CASTGGGAVSEQYF TGTGCCAGCACTGGAGGGGGCGCGGTCAGCGAGCAGTACTTC
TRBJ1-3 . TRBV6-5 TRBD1 CASSYRTGTGNTIYF TGTGCCAGCAGTTACCGGACAGGGACTGGAAACACCATATATTTT
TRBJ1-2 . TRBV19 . CASSISGGSGYTF TGTGCCAGTAGTATCAGCGGTGGGAGTGGCTACACCTTC